This passage covers 22 T cell receptor beta chains from one sample sequenced in a study of CD8 T cells in Susac syndrome. With random hexamers, reverse transcription was performed on about 0.5 to 1 ug of RNA. TCRdb re-analysed the immunoSEQ multiplex PCR reads in MiXCR, keeping a single row per CDR3 protein. Seen here are around 150,000 distinct CDR3 sequences, 80% to 95% observed once, and the top ten hold approximately 0.14%. The specimen was CD4+ T cells from PBMCs. These receptors all come from a human donor in good health.

The chain couples TRBV3-1 to TRBJ2-7, with 13 positions matching TRBD2. Trimming removed 2 bases from V and 3 bases from J; junction bases left unmatched: 4. The CDR3 is made up of 16 amino acids. CDR1 is LGHDT, CDR2 YNNKEL, per germline (reference sequence). CDR3 in DNA: TGTGCCAGCAGCCAATATGGACTAGCGGGGGTCTACGAGCAGTACTTC. Its protein product is CASSQYGLAGVYEQYF.

This clonotype was observed a single time. For the CDR3, the DNA is TGTGCCAGCAGCCCGCCTACGGACCAGGGGGTTAATGGCTACACCTTC. Translation: CASSPPTDQGVNGYTF. The chain is built from TRBV5-4 and TRBJ1-2; 7 nucleotides line up with TRBD1. Trimming took 4 bases from V and 6 from J; bases not matched to a gene: 15. CDR3 length equals 16 residues. Germline assignment: CDR1 SGHNT and CDR2 YYREEE (reference sequence). The whole variable domain, remainder taken from reference TRBV5-4 and TRBJ1-2, is ETGVTQSPTHLIKTRGQQVTLRCSSQSGHNTVSWYQQALGQGPQFIFQYYREEENGRGNFPPRFSGLQFPNYSSELNVNALELDDSALYLCASSPPTDQGVNGYTFGSGTRLTVV.

The J gene is TRBJ1-1, the V gene TRBV18, with D tentatively TRBD1 (6 bases). Germline CDR1 reads KGHSH; CDR2 reads LQKENI. V lost 5 bases, J lost 2 bases, and 15 bases lay in between. CDR3 length: 15 amino acids. The CDR3 region is CASSYRTEINTEAFF. DNA of the CDR3: TGTGCCAGCTCATACCGGACAGAGATTAACACTGAAGCTTTCTTT.

V usage is TRBV5-1 and J usage is TRBJ2-1; D is perhaps TRBD1 (6 bases). CDR1 is SGHRS, CDR2 YFSETQ, per germline. V lost 2 bases, J lost 5 bases, and 8 bases lay in between. This CDR3 has 13 residues. Written as DNA, the CDR3 is TGCGCCAGCAGCTTCGGACAGAACAATGAGCAGTTCTTC. The encoded protein is CASSFGQNNEQFF. The full variable domain, with the rest looked up from reference TRBV5-1 and TRBJ2-1, is KAGVTQTPRYLIKTRGQQVTLSCSPISGHRSVSWYQQTPGQGLQFLFEYFSETQRNKGNFPGRFSGRQFSNSRSEMNVSTLELGDSALYLCASSFGQNNEQFFGPGTRLTVL.

The chain joins TRBV6-2 or TRBV6-3 to TRBJ1-2; D is unresolved. This CDR3 is 15 amino acids long. Germline V gene sequence: CDR1 MNHEY, CDR2 SVGEGT. V was clipped by 1 base and J by 3 bases, with 12 bases between them. The CDR3 DNA reads TGTGCCAGCAGTTACTATCTGGGGAAAGACTATGGCTACACCTTC. This encodes CASSYYLGKDYGYTF.

The rearrangement links TRBV20-1 to TRBJ2-2, with 9 bases that match TRBD2. The germline V gene has CDR1 DFQATT and CDR2 SNEGSKA (reference sequence). This CDR3 contains 12 residues. V was pared by 6 bases and J by 6 bases, with 2 bases of the junction left unmatched. CDR3 sequence: CSAERGAGELFF. CDR3 coding DNA: TGCAGTGCCGAGCGGGGGGCCGGGGAGCTGTTTTTT.

V gene TRBV5-1 combines with J gene TRBJ1-1; no clear D gene. The germline V and J ends were trimmed by 2 bases and 4 bases, with 9 bases remaining between them. CDR1 and CDR2 (germline): SGHRS, YFSETQ. The CDR3 covers 13 residues. For the CDR3, the DNA is TGCGCCAGCAGCTTTGGCGGGATCACTGAAGCTTTCTTT. Amino acids: CASSFGGITEAFF. The full variable domain, with the rest looked up from reference TRBV5-1 and TRBJ1-1, is KAGVTQTPRYLIKTRGQQVTLSCSPISGHRSVSWYQQTPGQGLQFLFEYFSETQRNKGNFPGRFSGRQFSNSRSEMNVSTLELGDSALYLCASSFGGITEAFFGQGTRLTVV.

This clonotype was seen only once. The rearrangement uses TRBV7-9 and TRBJ2-7, with D perhaps TRBD2 (6 bases). The CDR3 spans 14 residues. The germline gives CDR1 SEHNR, CDR2 FQNEAQ (reference sequence). The V and J ends lost 2 bases and 5 bases respectively, with 13 bases between them. CDR3 residues: CASSLRGGEDEQYF. CDR3 DNA: TGTGCCAGCAGCTTAAGAGGAGGGGAAGACGAGCAGTACTTC.

The chain employs TRBV3-1 and TRBJ2-7; tentative D call: TRBD2 (5 bases). The V gene's germline CDR1 is LGHDT and CDR2 YNNKEL (reference sequence). This CDR3 contains 11 residues. Deletions cut 4 bases from V and 9 bases from J, with 10 bases between. The CDR3 region is CASSPGFGQYF. CDR3 DNA sequence: TGTGCCAGCAGCCCGGGGTTTGGGCAGTACTTC.

This clonotype was seen a few times. The V and J genes are TRBV19 and TRBJ1-1; no clear D gene. Trimming pared 8 bases from V and 1 base from J, leaving 11 bases between. CDR3 length equals 13 residues. CDR1 LNHDA and CDR2 SQIVND come from the germline V gene (reference sequence). This CDR3 reads CASSTAPNTEAFF. CDR3 nucleotide sequence: TGTGCCAGTTCCACGGCCCCGAACACTGAAGCTTTCTTT.

The J gene is TRBJ1-2, the V gene TRBV24-1; D may be TRBD1 (6 bases). The V and J ends lost 4 bases and 4 bases respectively, with 9 bases between them. CDR1 is KGHDR and CDR2 is SFDVKD in the germline V gene. The CDR3 extends over 13 amino acids. The CDR3 sequence is CATSEGASYGYTF. CDR3 sequence (DNA): TGTGCCACCAGTGAGGGGGCAAGCTATGGCTACACCTTC.

V usage is TRBV3-1 and J usage is TRBJ2-3; tentative D call: TRBD1 (5 bases). This CDR3 is 14 amino acids long. CDR1 is LGHDT and CDR2 is YNNKEL in the germline V gene (reference sequence). The V and J ends lost 1 base and 5 bases respectively, with 10 bases between them. CDR3 DNA: TGTGCCAGCAGCCAAGGGGGCCCTCAAGATACGCAGTATTTT. This sequence encodes CASSQGGPQDTQYF.

The chain carries TRBV30 and TRBJ2-7; no clear D. Germline-derived CDR1 and CDR2 are GTSNPN and SVGIG (reference sequence). The CDR3 is 11 residues long. Trimming took 3 bases from V and 7 from J, leaving 10 bases between them. Written as DNA, the CDR3 is TGTGCCTGGAGCCGCAGCTGGGAGCAGTACTTC. Translated: CAWSRSWEQYF.

The chain combines TRBV29-1 with TRBJ1-2; D is uncertain. The CDR3 length is 14 residues. With 1 base removed from V and 4 bases from J, the gap between germline ends came to 13 bases. Per the germline V gene, CDR1 is SQVTM and CDR2 is ANQGSEA. CDR3 protein: CSVEVRSEIYGYTF. In DNA form, the CDR3 reads TGCAGCGTTGAAGTTAGGTCAGAGATCTATGGCTACACCTTC.

V gene TRBV2 combines with J gene TRBJ2-7; D remains unclear. The germline V gene has CDR1 SNHLY and CDR2 FYNNEI. With 5 bases removed from V and 7 bases from J, the gap between germline ends came to 9 bases. The length of the CDR3 is 11 residues. CDR3 sequence (DNA): TGTGCCAGCAGTTTAGCTAGGGAGCAGTACTTC. This encodes CASSLAREQYF.

This clonotype was counted a few times. The rearrangement joins TRBV5-1 to TRBJ2-5, with 8 bases that match TRBD2. Germline V gene lookup returns CDR1 SGHRS and CDR2 YFSETQ. J was trimmed by 5 bases and V by 4 bases; bases with no gene match: 7. The CDR3 is made up of 14 amino acids. CDR3 residues: CASSGGLVGETQYF. The CDR3 DNA reads as TGCGCCAGCAGCGGGGGACTAGTGGGCGAGACCCAGTACTTC.

This clonotype appeared a few times. This rearrangement joins TRBV5-1 to TRBJ2-6; D remains unclear. The CDR3 is 17 amino acids. Deletions cut 0 bases from V and 0 bases from J, with 10 bases between. Germline V gene lookup returns CDR1 SGHRS and CDR2 YFSETQ. CDR3 sequence (DNA): TGCGCCAGCAGCTTGGACACCCAGAGCTCTGGGGCCAACGTCCTGACTTTC. This encodes CASSLDTQSSGANVLTF. Full variable domain (rest looked up from reference TRBV5-1 and TRBJ2-6): KAGVTQTPRYLIKTRGQQVTLSCSPISGHRSVSWYQQTPGQGLQFLFEYFSETQRNKGNFPGRFSGRQFSNSRSEMNVSTLELGDSALYLCASSLDTQSSGANVLTFGAGSRLTVL.

The rearrangement uses TRBV5-4 and TRBJ1-2; D is unresolved. The germline V and J ends were trimmed by 0 bases and 8 bases, with 8 bases remaining between them. There are 12 residues in the CDR3. Per the germline V gene, CDR1 is SGHNT and CDR2 is YYREEE (reference sequence). The CDR3 reads CASSLGLGGYTF. CDR3 in DNA: TGTGCCAGCAGCTTGGGTCTGGGGGGCTACACCTTC. The full variable domain, in which reference TRBV5-4 and TRBJ1-2 provide the parts outside the CDR3, is ETGVTQSPTHLIKTRGQQVTLRCSSQSGHNTVSWYQQALGQGPQFIFQYYREEENGRGNFPPRFSGLQFPNYSSELNVNALELDDSALYLCASSLGLGGYTFGSGTRLTVV.

J is TRBJ1-5 and V is TRBV20-1; the D gene is possibly TRBD1 (5 bases). V lost 3 bases, J lost 8 bases, and 14 bases lay in between. Germline assignment: CDR1 DFQATT and CDR2 SNEGSKA (reference sequence). There are 13 residues in the CDR3. CDR3 amino acids: CSARGTRGEPQHF. The CDR3 nucleotides are TGCAGTGCTAGGGGTACGAGGGGTGAGCCCCAGCATTTT.

The chain carries TRBV7-7 and TRBJ1-1; no definite D call. There are 13 residues in the CDR3. V was cut by 5 bases and J by 1 base, with 8 bases left in between. Germline CDR1 and CDR2: SSHAT and FNYEAQ (reference sequence). In DNA, the CDR3 is TGTGCCAGCAGCCATGATCCGAACACTGAAGCTTTCTTT. Encoded protein: CASSHDPNTEAFF.

The chain links TRBV6-6 to TRBJ1-6; 9 nucleotides line up with TRBD1. This CDR3 has 15 amino acids. CDR1 MNHNY and CDR2 SVGAGI come from the germline V gene (reference sequence). The V segment lost 8 bases and the J segment 7 bases; nucleotides outside the gene matches: 9. The chain's CDR3 is CASVTGGAENSPLHF. The CDR3 coding sequence is TGTGCCAGCGTTACAGGGGGCGCGGAAAATTCACCCCTCCACTTT.

The chain employs TRBV6-5 and TRBJ2-7; 7 bases map to TRBD1. After removal of 6 bases from V and 2 bases from J, the junction contained 10 bases not matched to a gene. Germline V gene sequence: CDR1 MNHEY, CDR2 SVGAGI. The CDR3 covers 15 residues. The CDR3 protein is CASSYLETGTYEQYF. CDR3 bases: TGTGCCAGCAGCTACCTAGAGACAGGGACCTACGAGCAGTACTTC.